Listed below are T cell receptor beta chains from one sample, sequenced in a study of regulatory T cells in long-lasting Graves disease. TCRdb recomputed calls from the multiplex PCR reads with MiXCR, one row per CDR3 protein. The sample carries under 300,000 distinct CDR3 sequences, 15% to 20% recorded once. The input for sequencing was peripheral blood mononuclear cells (PBMCs), taken at new diagnosis, from a patient treated with antithyroid drugs. These receptor sequences come from a female donor with Graves disease. CDR3s include the opening cysteine and the closing phenylalanine or tryptophan. The order of the fields is J gene, V gene, D gene, clone size, CDR3 protein, CDR3 DNA. D genes are given only for firm matches. Clone size is shown for a subset of rows, as once, few, many or a class of expanded clone.

TRBJ2-5 TRBV7-2 - many CASSLVSRETQYF TGTGCCAGCAGCTTAGTTTCCCGGGAGACCCAGTACTTC
TRBJ2-5 TRBV28 - - CASSLIGADQETQYF TGTGCCAGCAGTTTGATCGGGGCAGATCAAGAGACCCAGTACTTC
TRBJ2-3 TRBV30 - many CAWSVLQISSTDTQYF TGTGCCTGGAGTGTTCTGCAGATCTCTAGCACAGATACGCAGTATTTT
TRBJ2-4 TRBV6-1 - - CATRPNGVAKNIQYF TGTGCCACCCGACCCAACGGGGTAGCCAAAAACATTCAGTACTTC
TRBJ1-3 TRBV2 TRBD1 many CASGQGFGNTIYF TGTGCCAGCGGACAGGGTTTTGGAAACACCATATATTTT
TRBJ2-1 TRBV6-5 TRBD1 - CASSYSSQGAKLDNEQFF TGTGCCAGCAGTTATTCGAGCCAGGGGGCAAAGTTGGACAATGAGCAGTTCTTC
TRBJ1-4 TRBV6-1 - few CASRLPGLGHEKLFF TGTGCCAGCAGGCTACCGGGCCTCGGTCATGAAAAACTGTTTTTT
TRBJ2-3 TRBV28 TRBD1 many CASRPRGTTDTQYF TGTGCCAGCAGACCCAGGGGGACCACAGATACGCAGTATTTT
TRBJ1-6 TRBV6-1 - many CATLMWDTDNSPLHF TGTGCCACCCTGATGTGGGACACCGATAATTCACCCCTCCACTTT
TRBJ2-5 TRBV20-1 TRBD1 once CSARVGDSEETQYF TGCAGTGCTAGGGTGGGGGACAGCGAAGAGACCCAGTACTTC
TRBJ1-5 TRBV12-3/TRBV12-4 - few CASSLVRGNQPQHF TGTGCCAGCAGTTTAGTCCGGGGCAATCAGCCCCAGCATTTT
TRBJ2-5 TRBV7-9 - many CASAKDSSGGTQYF TGTGCCAGCGCAAAAGACTCCTCGGGCGGGACCCAGTACTTC
TRBJ2-3 TRBV7-2 - many CASSSWTADTQYF TGTGCCAGCAGCTCCTGGACCGCCGATACGCAGTATTTT
TRBJ1-2 TRBV5-1 TRBD1 many CASSPWDSGNYGYTF TGCGCCAGCAGCCCCTGGGACAGTGGGAACTATGGCTACACCTTC
TRBJ1-2 TRBV29-1 TRBD1 many CSVAGTGIYGYTF TGCAGCGTTGCAGGGACAGGGATTTATGGCTACACCTTC
TRBJ2-1 TRBV7-3 - many CASSPGLTYNEQFF TGTGCCAGCAGCCCTGGACTAACTTACAATGAGCAGTTCTTC
TRBJ2-2 TRBV11-1 - many CASSARRTGLDWDTGELFF TGTGCCAGCAGCGCAAGACGAACAGGGCTTGATTGGGACACCGGGGAGCTGTTTTTT
TRBJ2-7 TRBV19 TRBD2 few CASSMGTSAWYEQYF TGTGCCAGTAGTATGGGGACTAGTGCCTGGTACGAGCAGTACTTC
TRBJ1-3 TRBV10-3 - few CAISADSSGNTIYF TGTGCCATCAGTGCGGACAGCTCTGGAAACACCATATATTTT
TRBJ1-3 TRBV15 - many CATSRDPGAGNTIYF TGTGCCACCAGCAGAGATCCCGGAGCTGGAAACACCATATATTTT
TRBJ1-4 TRBV27 - many CASSKYGANEKLFF TGTGCCAGCAGTAAATATGGGGCTAATGAAAAACTGTTTTTT
TRBJ2-4 TRBV6-1 - - CASSDLLVRSIQYF TGTGCCAGCAGTGATTTACTCGTACGGAGCATTCAGTACTTC
TRBJ2-7 TRBV7-8 TRBD2 many CASSLLLAGVYEQYF TGTGCCAGCAGCTTACTTCTAGCGGGAGTCTACGAGCAGTACTTC
TRBJ2-7 TRBV20-1 - once CSARVMAPGFHEQYF TGCAGTGCTAGAGTAATGGCCCCAGGGTTCCACGAGCAGTACTTC
TRBJ2-3 TRBV29-1 TRBD1 - CSAGTGLVGTQYF TGCAGCGCTGGGACAGGGTTAGTTGGTACGCAGTATTTT
TRBJ1-1 TRBV19 TRBD1 many CASSSPGQRNTEAFF TGTGCCAGTAGTTCCCCGGGACAGAGGAACACTGAAGCTTTCTTT
TRBJ2-7 TRBV28 - many CASSPPWGTYEQYF TGTGCCAGCAGCCCCCCGTGGGGGACCTACGAGCAGTACTTC
TRBJ2-3 TRBV24-1 - many CATSDLVAAPGTSTDTQYF TGTGCCACCAGTGATTTAGTAGCGGCCCCGGGAACTAGCACAGATACGCAGTATTTT
TRBJ1-5 TRBV4-2 - many CASSHARPGLFNQPQHF TGTGCCAGCAGCCACGCACGACCGGGACTGTTCAATCAGCCCCAGCATTTT
TRBJ2-7 TRBV2 TRBD2 many CASGLAEVSYEQYF TGTGCCAGTGGGCTAGCGGAAGTCAGTTACGAGCAGTACTTC
TRBJ1-1 TRBV12-3/TRBV12-4 - many CASSLRGGDTEAFF TGTGCCAGCAGCTTAAGGGGCGGGGACACTGAAGCTTTCTTT
TRBJ2-7 TRBV6-2/TRBV6-3 - few CASSQGFRNEQYF TGTGCCAGCAGCCAGGGCTTTAGGAACGAGCAGTACTTC
TRBJ2-3 TRBV5-4 - many CASSFRRVTDTQYF TGTGCCAGCAGCTTCCGGCGGGTCACAGATACGCAGTATTTT